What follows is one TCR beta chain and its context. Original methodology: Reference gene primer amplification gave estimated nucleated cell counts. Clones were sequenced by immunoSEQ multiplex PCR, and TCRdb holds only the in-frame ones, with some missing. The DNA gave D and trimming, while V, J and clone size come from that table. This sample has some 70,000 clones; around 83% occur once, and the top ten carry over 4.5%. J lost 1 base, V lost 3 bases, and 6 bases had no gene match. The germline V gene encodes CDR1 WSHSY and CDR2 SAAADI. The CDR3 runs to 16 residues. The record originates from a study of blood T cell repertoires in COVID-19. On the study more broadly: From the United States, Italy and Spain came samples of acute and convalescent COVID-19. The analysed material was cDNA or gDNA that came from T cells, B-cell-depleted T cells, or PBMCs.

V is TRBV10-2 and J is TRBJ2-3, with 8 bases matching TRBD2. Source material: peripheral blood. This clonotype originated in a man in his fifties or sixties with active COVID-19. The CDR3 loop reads CASSDPGLDGTDTQYF. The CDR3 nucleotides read TGCGCCAGCAGTGACCCGGGACTAGATGGCACAGATACGCAGTATTTT.